This paragraph reports one T cell receptor beta chain. Its specificity is not known. Germline assignment: CDR1 SGDLS and CDR2 YYNGEE. The germline V and J ends were trimmed by 0 bases and 2 bases, with 10 bases remaining between them. The CDR3 extends over 15 amino acids. Sequencing was performed with immunoSEQ multiplex PCR; in TCRdb, only in-frame clones are kept and a portion is missing. The sample consists of about 170,000 clones, 95% to 96% of them appearing once. These data come from a study of cytomegalovirus exposure and HLA in healthy donors. Study-wide results and limits: As was reported, the classifier diagnosed cytomegalovirus status with high specificity and sensitivity. The authors listed around 150 TCR beta chains as cytomegalovirus-associated. Generally TCR sequences proved uncommon, though certain public TCRs appeared in numerous donors. In vitro experiments confirmed that three CMV-associated chains were specific for CMV antigens.

This clonotype originated in a woman between 18 and 29 years old in good health and CMV-seronegative. The sequenced sample was PBMCs. The chain joins TRBV9 to TRBJ2-3; perhaps TRBD1 as D (5 bases). As DNA, the CDR3 is TGTGCCAGCAGCGTAGAAAGGGGCCCCACAGATACGCAGTATTTT. Translating it yields CASSVERGPTDTQYF.